This T cell receptor beta chain was captured in a study of shared clonotypes between healthy human individuals. Whole-study findings and limits: Estimated clonotype richness was generally higher in naive than memory subsets.

The CDR3 runs 16 residues. CDR1 and CDR2 (germline): LNHNV, YYDKDF (reference sequence). The trim removed 5 bases at V and 1 base at J, leaving 8 bases unmatched. Deep-level running was used for the assay. In the original analysis: Sequence data from immunoSEQ were junction-only and lacked quality scores; consequently, filtering differed. Produced via immunoSEQ multiplex PCR; TCRdb's table is partial and in-frame only. V, J and clone size are those of that table, while D and trimming were read from the DNA. The table lists 2 million to 2.5 million clones, around 92% of them singletons, with about 0.36% in the top ten. Adult Caucasians living in Nashville, Tennessee made up all of the donors. Comment on this clone: Its antigen is still unknown.

The V and J genes are TRBV15 and TRBJ2-7; 10 bases are a match to TRBD2. The sample taken for sequencing was naive CD4+ T cells from PBMCs. Sample subset: CD45RA+ positively selected. The sequence was obtained from a man aged 18 to 30 in good health. Some clones in this sample may be carry-over from other donors' samples. The CDR3 is CATSDLAGESSYEQYF. The CDR3 nucleotides are TGTGCCACCAGCGATCTAGCGGGAGAAAGTTCCTACGAGCAGTACTTC.